The rows below give T cell receptor beta chains drawn from one sample of a study of follicular helper T cells after annual influenza vaccination. Method: immunoSEQ multiplex PCR; TCRdb's copy keeps in-frame clones and lacks some. The sample gives over 14,000 clones, 80% to 90% of which show up once; approximately 0.25% is in the top ten. The material was CXCR5- memory CD4+ T cells sorted from blood, obtained on the day of influenza vaccination. The receptors originated from an adult who received the influenza vaccine. The CDR3 runs from the conserved cysteine through the conserved F or W. The order of the fields is clone size, D gene, V gene, J gene, CDR3 protein, CDR3 DNA. D genes are given only for firm matches. Only part of the rows carry a size: once, few, many, or a class if the clone is expanded.

clone size: .; D gene: TRBD1; V gene: TRBV6-5; J gene: TRBJ1-4; CDR3 protein: CASSYSRQGKEKLFF; CDR3 DNA: TGTGCCAGCAGTTACTCCCGACAGGGGAAGGAAAAACTGTTTTTT
clone size: .; D gene: .; V gene: TRBV7-2; J gene: TRBJ1-5; CDR3 protein: CASSQTGQPQHF; CDR3 DNA: TGTGCCAGCAGCCAAACGGGGCAGCCCCAGCATTTT
clone size: few; D gene: .; V gene: TRBV2; J gene: TRBJ1-6; CDR3 protein: CASSEGVGSNSPLHF; CDR3 DNA: TGTGCCAGCAGTGAAGGGGTTGGCAGTAATTCACCCCTCCACTTT
clone size: .; D gene: .; V gene: TRBV30; J gene: TRBJ2-2; CDR3 protein: CAWGLQGSFGELFF; CDR3 DNA: TGTGCCTGGGGACTACAGGGCTCGTTTGGGGAGCTGTTTTTT
clone size: .; D gene: .; V gene: TRBV6-6; J gene: TRBJ2-3; CDR3 protein: CASLHRDTDTQYF; CDR3 DNA: TGTGCCAGCCTCCACAGGGATACAGATACGCAGTATTTT
clone size: .; D gene: .; V gene: TRBV9; J gene: TRBJ2-3; CDR3 protein: CASTDSPSTDTQYF; CDR3 DNA: TGTGCCAGCACCGACTCCCCTAGCACAGATACGCAGTATTTT
clone size: .; D gene: .; V gene: TRBV2; J gene: TRBJ2-5; CDR3 protein: CASSERAGQVETQYF; CDR3 DNA: TGTGCCAGCAGTGAAAGGGCAGGGCAAGTAGAGACCCAGTACTTC
clone size: .; D gene: .; V gene: TRBV2; J gene: TRBJ2-1; CDR3 protein: CASSVASDEQFF; CDR3 DNA: TGTGCCAGCAGTGTGGCCAGTGATGAGCAGTTCTTC
clone size: .; D gene: .; V gene: TRBV30; J gene: TRBJ2-7; CDR3 protein: CAWSNGGGYEQYF; CDR3 DNA: TGTGCCTGGAGTAATGGTGGAGGTTACGAGCAGTACTTC
clone size: .; D gene: TRBD1; V gene: TRBV18; J gene: TRBJ1-3; CDR3 protein: CASSPQGAGNTIYF; CDR3 DNA: TGTGCCAGCTCACCGCAGGGGGCTGGAAACACCATATATTTT
clone size: .; D gene: .; V gene: TRBV4-2; J gene: TRBJ2-4; CDR3 protein: CASSQDQGGGNIQYF; CDR3 DNA: TGTGCCAGCAGCCAAGATCAGGGGGGCGGAAACATTCAGTACTTC
clone size: .; D gene: .; V gene: TRBV18; J gene: TRBJ1-2; CDR3 protein: CASSPPFNYGYTF; CDR3 DNA: TGTGCCAGCTCACCACCTTTTAACTATGGCTACACCTTC
clone size: .; D gene: .; V gene: TRBV29-1; J gene: TRBJ1-3; CDR3 protein: CSVNGRSGNTIYF; CDR3 DNA: TGCAGCGTTAATGGGCGCTCTGGAAACACCATATATTTT
clone size: once; D gene: .; V gene: TRBV6-5; J gene: TRBJ1-1; CDR3 protein: CASRRGQQNTEAFF; CDR3 DNA: TGTGCCAGCAGACGAGGACAGCAGAACACTGAAGCTTTCTTT
clone size: .; D gene: .; V gene: TRBV28; J gene: TRBJ2-7; CDR3 protein: CASGSPYEQYF; CDR3 DNA: TGTGCCAGCGGGTCCCCCTACGAGCAGTACTTC
clone size: .; D gene: TRBD2; V gene: TRBV10-2; J gene: TRBJ2-7; CDR3 protein: CASSDPWGRASGLFEQYF; CDR3 DNA: TGCGCCAGCAGCGACCCCTGGGGTCGGGCTAGCGGCCTCTTTGAGCAGTACTTC